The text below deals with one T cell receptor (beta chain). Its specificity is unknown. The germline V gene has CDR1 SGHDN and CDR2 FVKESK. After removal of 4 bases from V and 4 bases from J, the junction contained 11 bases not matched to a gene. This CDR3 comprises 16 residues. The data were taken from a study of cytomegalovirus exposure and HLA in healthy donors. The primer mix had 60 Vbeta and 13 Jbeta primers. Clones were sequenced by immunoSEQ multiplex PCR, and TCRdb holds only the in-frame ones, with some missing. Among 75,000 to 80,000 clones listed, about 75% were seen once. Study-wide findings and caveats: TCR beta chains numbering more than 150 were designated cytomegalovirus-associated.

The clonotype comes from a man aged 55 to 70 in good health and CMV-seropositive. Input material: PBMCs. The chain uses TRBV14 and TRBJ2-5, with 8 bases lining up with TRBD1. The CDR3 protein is CASSPRTGTVLETQYF. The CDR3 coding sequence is TGTGCCAGCAGCCCCAGGACAGGGACGGTGTTAGAGACCCAGTACTTC. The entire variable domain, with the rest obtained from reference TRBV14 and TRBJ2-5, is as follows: EAGVTQFPSHSVIEKGQTVTLRCDPISGHDNLYWYRRVMGKEIKFLLHFVKESKQDESGMPNNRFLAERTGGTYSTLKVQPAELEDSGVYFCASSPRTGTVLETQYFGPGTRLLVL.